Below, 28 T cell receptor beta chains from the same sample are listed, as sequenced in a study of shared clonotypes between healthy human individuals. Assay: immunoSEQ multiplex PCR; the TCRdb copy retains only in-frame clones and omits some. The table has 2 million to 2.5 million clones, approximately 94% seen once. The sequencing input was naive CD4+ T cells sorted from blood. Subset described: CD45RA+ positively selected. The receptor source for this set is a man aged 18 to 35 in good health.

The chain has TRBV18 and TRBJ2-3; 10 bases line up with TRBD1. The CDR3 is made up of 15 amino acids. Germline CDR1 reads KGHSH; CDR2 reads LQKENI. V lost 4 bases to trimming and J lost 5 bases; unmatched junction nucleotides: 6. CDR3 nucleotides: TGTGCCAGCTCACGAGGGACAGGGGACAGAGATACGCAGTATTTT. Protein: CASSRGTGDRDTQYF.

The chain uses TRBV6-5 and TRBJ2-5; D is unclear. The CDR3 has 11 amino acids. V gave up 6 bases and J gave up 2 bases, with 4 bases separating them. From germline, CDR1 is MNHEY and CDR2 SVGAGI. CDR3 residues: CASRQQETQYF. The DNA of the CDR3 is TGTGCCAGCAGGCAACAAGAGACCCAGTACTTC.

The chain's CDR3 is CASSPGDRISGNTIYF. The CDR3 DNA is TGCGCCAGCAGCCCCGGGGACAGAATCTCTGGAAACACCATATATTTT. The rearrangement uses TRBV4-1 and TRBJ1-3; TRBD1 aligns across 7 bases. This CDR3 is built from 16 residues. The J segment lost 0 bases and the V segment lost 4 bases, leaving 6 bases of the junction unmatched. In germline, CDR1 is MGHRA, CDR2 YSYEKL.

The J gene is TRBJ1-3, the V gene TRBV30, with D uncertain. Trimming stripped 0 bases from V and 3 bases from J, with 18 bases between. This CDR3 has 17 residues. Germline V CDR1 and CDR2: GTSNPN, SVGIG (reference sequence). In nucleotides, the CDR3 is TGTGCCTGGAGTGTACTTCCCCACCTCGACAATGGAAACACCATATATTTT. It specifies CAWSVLPHLDNGNTIYF.

CDR3 sequence: CASSRQGTHEQYF. The DNA of the CDR3 is TGTGCCAGCAGCCGACAGGGGACTCACGAGCAGTACTTC. The chain joins TRBV27 to TRBJ2-7; 8 nucleotides line up with TRBD1. Germline V gene lookup returns CDR1 MNHEY and CDR2 SMNVEV (reference sequence). The CDR3 has 13 amino acids. V lost 6 bases to trimming and J lost 5 bases; unmatched junction nucleotides: 6.

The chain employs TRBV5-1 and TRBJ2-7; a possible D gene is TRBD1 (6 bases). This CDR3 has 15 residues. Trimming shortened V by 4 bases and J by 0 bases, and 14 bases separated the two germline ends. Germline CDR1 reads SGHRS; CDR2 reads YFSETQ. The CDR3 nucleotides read TGCGCCAGCAGCGATGCCGGGACAAACTCCTACGAGCAGTACTTC. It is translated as CASSDAGTNSYEQYF.

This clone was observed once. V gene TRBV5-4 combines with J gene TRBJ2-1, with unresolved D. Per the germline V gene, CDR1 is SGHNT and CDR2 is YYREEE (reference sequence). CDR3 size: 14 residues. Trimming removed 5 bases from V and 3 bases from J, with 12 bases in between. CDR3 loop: CASSKDALYNEQFF. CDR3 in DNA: TGTGCCAGCAGTAAGGACGCTCTCTACAATGAGCAGTTCTTC.

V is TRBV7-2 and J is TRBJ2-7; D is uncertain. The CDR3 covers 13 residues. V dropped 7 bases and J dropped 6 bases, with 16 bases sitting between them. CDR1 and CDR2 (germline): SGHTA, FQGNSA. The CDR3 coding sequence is TGTGCCAGCACCGACCCGGCCAAGGCCGAGCAGTACTTC. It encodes CASTDPAKAEQYF.

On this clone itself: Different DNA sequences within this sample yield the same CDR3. CDR3 DNA sequence: TGTGCCAGCAGCCTACGGGACTTCACAGATACGCAGTATTTT. Its translation: CASSLRDFTDTQYF. The V call is TRBV7-9, the J call TRBJ2-3; possibly TRBD2 for D (6 bases). Germline CDR1 and CDR2: SEHNR and FQNEAQ (reference sequence). With 5 bases removed from V and 2 bases from J, the gap between germline ends came to 11 bases. The CDR3 is 14 amino acids.

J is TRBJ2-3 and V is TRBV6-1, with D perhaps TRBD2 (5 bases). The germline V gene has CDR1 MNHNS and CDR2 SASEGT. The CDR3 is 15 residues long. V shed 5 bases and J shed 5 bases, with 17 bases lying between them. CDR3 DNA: TGTGCCAGCAGTCGGGCGGGTCCCCTGGTAGATACGCAGTATTTT. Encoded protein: CASSRAGPLVDTQYF.

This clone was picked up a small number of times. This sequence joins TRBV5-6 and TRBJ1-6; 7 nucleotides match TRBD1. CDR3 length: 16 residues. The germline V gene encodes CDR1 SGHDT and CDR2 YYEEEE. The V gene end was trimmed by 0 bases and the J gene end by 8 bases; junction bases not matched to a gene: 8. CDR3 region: CASSLAGQVTDSPLHF. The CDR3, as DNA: TGTGCCAGCAGCTTGGCAGGACAGGTCACGGATTCACCCCTCCACTTT. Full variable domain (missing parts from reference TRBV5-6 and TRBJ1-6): DAGVTQSPTHLIKTRGQQVTLRCSPKSGHDTVSWYQQALGQGPQFIFQYYEEEERQRGNFPDRFSGHQFPNYSSELNVNALLLGDSALYLCASSLAGQVTDSPLHFGNGTRLTVT.

CDR3 sequence: CASSQDNRGYEQYF. The CDR3 DNA follows: TGCGCCAGCAGCCAAGACAACAGGGGGTACGAGCAGTACTTC. J is TRBJ2-7 and V is TRBV4-3; TRBD1 matches at 8 bases. This CDR3 is built from 14 residues. CDR1 and CDR2 from the germline V gene are LGHNA and YSLEER. V dropped 0 bases and J dropped 4; count of bases not matched to a gene: 2.

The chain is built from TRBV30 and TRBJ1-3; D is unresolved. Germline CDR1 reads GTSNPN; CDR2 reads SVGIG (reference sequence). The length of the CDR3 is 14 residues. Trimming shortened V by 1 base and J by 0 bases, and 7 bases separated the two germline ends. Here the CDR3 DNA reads TGTGCCTGGAGTGGAGGTGACTCTGGAAACACCATATATTTT. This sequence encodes CAWSGGDSGNTIYF.

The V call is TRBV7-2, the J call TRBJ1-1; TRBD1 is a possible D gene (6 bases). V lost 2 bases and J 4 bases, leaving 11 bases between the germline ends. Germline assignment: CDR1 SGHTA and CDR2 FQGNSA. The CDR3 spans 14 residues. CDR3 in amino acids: CASSLRGAITEAFF. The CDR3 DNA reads TGTGCCAGCAGCTTACGGGGGGCGATCACTGAAGCTTTCTTT.

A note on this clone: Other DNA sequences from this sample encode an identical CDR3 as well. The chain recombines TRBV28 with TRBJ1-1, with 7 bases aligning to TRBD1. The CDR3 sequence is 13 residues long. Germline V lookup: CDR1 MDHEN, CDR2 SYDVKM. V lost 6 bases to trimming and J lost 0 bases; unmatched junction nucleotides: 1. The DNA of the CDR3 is TGTGCCAGCAGGGGACAGCTGAACACTGAAGCTTTCTTT. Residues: CASRGQLNTEAFF.

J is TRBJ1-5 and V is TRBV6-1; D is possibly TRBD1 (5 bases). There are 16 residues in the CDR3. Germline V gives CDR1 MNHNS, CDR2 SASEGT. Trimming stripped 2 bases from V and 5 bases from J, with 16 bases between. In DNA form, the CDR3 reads TGTGCCAGCAGTGAACCCCACCGCAGGGTGGATCAGCCCCAGCATTTT. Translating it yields CASSEPHRRVDQPQHF.

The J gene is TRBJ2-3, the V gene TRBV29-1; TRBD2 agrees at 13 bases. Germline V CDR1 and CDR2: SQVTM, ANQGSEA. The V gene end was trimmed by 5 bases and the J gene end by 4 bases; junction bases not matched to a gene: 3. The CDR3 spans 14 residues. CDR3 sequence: CSVSTSGRADTQYF. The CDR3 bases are TGCAGCGTTTCAACTAGCGGGAGGGCAGATACGCAGTATTTT.

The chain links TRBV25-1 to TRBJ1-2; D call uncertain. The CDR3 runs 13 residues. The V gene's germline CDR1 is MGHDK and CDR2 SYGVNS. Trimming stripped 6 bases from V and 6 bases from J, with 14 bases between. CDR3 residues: CASSPSGGDGYTF. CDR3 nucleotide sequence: TGTGCCAGCAGCCCTAGTGGAGGTGATGGCTACACCTTC.

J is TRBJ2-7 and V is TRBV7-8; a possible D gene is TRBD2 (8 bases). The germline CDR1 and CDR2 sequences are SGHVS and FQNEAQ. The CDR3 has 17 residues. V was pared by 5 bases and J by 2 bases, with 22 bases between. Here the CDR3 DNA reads TGTGCCAGCAGCCTCTATAGCGGGACAGCGTCCCCCTACGAGCAGTACTTC. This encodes CASSLYSGTASPYEQYF.

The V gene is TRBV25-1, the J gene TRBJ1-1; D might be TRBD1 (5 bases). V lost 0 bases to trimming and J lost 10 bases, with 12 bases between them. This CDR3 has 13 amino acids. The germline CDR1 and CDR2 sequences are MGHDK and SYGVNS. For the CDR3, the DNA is TGTGCCAGCAGTGAATACAGCGCCCAGGGAGCTTTCTTT. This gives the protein CASSEYSAQGAFF.

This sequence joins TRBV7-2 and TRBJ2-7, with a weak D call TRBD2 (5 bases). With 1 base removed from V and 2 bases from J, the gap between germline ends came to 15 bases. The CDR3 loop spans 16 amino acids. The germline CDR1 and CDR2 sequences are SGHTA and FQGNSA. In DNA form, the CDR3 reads TGTGCCAGCAGCTTAGGGACGATGAGCGGTACCTACGAGCAGTACTTC. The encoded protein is CASSLGTMSGTYEQYF. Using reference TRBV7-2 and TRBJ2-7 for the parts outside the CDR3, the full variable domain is GAGVSQSPSNKVTEKGKDVELRCDPISGHTALYWYRQSLGQGLEFLIYFQGNSAPDKSGLPSDRFSAERTGGSVSTLTIQRTQQEDSAVYLCASSLGTMSGTYEQYFGPGTRLTVT.

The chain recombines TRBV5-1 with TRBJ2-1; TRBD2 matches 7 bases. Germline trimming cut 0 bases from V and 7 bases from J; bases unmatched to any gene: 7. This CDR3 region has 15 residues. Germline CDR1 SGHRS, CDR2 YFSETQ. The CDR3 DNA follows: TGCGCCAGCAGCTTGGGCGGGAGCCTCGGGAATGAGCAGTTCTTC. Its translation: CASSLGGSLGNEQFF.

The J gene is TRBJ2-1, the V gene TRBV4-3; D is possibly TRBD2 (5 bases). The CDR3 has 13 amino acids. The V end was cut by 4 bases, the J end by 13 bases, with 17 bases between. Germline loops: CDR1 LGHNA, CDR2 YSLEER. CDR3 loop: CASSLDWQETQFF. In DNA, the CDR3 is TGCGCCAGCAGCCTGGACTGGCAAGAGACCCAGTTCTTC.

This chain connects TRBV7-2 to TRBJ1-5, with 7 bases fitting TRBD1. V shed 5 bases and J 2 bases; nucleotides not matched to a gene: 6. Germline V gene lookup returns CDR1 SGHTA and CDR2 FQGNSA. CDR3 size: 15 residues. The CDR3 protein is CASSRTGTGNQPQHF. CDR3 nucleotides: TGTGCCAGCAGCCGAACCGGGACAGGCAATCAGCCCCAGCATTTT. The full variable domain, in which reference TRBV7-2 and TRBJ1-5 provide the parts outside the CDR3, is GAGVSQSPSNKVTEKGKDVELRCDPISGHTALYWYRQSLGQGLEFLIYFQGNSAPDKSGLPSDRFSAERTGGSVSTLTIQRTQQEDSAVYLCASSRTGTGNQPQHFGDGTRLSIL.

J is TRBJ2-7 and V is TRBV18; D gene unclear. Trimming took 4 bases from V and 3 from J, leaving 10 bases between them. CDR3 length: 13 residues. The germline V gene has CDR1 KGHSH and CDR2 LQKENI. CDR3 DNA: TGTGCCAGCTCACTCGATCCTCTCTACGAGCAGTACTTC. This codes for CASSLDPLYEQYF.

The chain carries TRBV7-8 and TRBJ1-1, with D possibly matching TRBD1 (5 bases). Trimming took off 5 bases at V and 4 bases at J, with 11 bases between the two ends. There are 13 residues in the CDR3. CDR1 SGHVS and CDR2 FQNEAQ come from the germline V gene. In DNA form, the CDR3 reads TGTGCCAGCAGCCGCGGGACGACCACTGAAGCTTTCTTT. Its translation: CASSRGTTTEAFF.

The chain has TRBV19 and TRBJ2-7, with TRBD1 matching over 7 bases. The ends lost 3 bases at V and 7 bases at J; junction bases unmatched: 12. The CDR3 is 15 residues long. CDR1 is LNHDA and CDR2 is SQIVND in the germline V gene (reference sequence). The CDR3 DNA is TGTGCCAGTAGTATCGGGGACAGCTTCCTACGGGAGCAGTACTTC. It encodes CASSIGDSFLREQYF.

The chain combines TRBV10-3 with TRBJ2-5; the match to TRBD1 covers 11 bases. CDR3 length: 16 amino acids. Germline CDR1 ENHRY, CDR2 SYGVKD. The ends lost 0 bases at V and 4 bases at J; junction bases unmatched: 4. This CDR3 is CAISESGQGALETQYF. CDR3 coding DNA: TGTGCCATCAGTGAGTCAGGACAGGGGGCTCTAGAGACCCAGTACTTC.